This entry concerns a single TCR beta chain. No antigen is known for it. The data were obtained in a study of radiotherapy plus CTLA-4 blockade in lung cancer. Regarding the study as a whole: The study found tumor-derived TCR clones expanded in blood after radiotherapy plus ipilimumab.

Germline V gives CDR1 MNHEY, CDR2 SMNVEV (reference sequence). The junction had 5 bases not matched to a gene; V was cut back by 5 bases and J by 0 bases. This CDR3 contains 17 residues. TCRdb's table, derived via immunoSEQ multiplex PCR, lists solely in-frame clones and lacks some. The data show fewer than 35,000 clones, around 70% seen once. This receptor was obtained from a human donor with non-small cell lung cancer that progressed on radiotherapy plus ipilimumab. V and J are TRBV27 and TRBJ1-5; 12 bases are shared with TRBD1. Specimen: peripheral blood, collected from a patient treated with radiotherapy plus ipilimumab. In DNA, the CDR3 is TGTGCCAGCAGTGGGACAGGGGGCCCGTATAGCAATCAGCCCCAGCATTTT. Amino acid sequence: CASSGTGGPYSNQPQHF.